This T cell receptor (beta chain) was captured in a study of control samples from healthy donors and cancer patients. The germline V gene has CDR1 LGHNT and CDR2 FRNRAP. CDR3 length equals 18 residues. With 6 bases clipped from V and 0 bases from J, the junction kept 15 bases outside the gene matches. Some clones are missing from TCRdb's copy, which holds only in-frame ones; the method was immunoSEQ multiplex PCR. In the table there are 90,000 or so clones, about 87% of which are singletons. The sample comprised blood. The rearrangement joins TRBV12-5 to TRBJ2-3; 7 bases align to TRBD2. The receptor was isolated from a woman aged 70 to 79 in good health. CDR3 in amino acids: CASGRGDSLPTSTDTQYF. CDR3 bases: TGTGCTAGTGGCCGGGGGGATTCTTTACCGACTAGCACAGATACGCAGTATTTT.